The T cell receptor (beta chain) described here comes from a study of beta chain features in type 1 diabetes. Study-wide context: Patients shared similar age, gender and cell yields with healthy donors.

As every portion of the isolated RNA was reverse transcribed, the sequencing read expressed TCRB transcripts. Only in-frame clones appear in the TCRdb table, and some are missing; sequencing was by immunoSEQ multiplex PCR. The table shows about 300,000 clones, with 7.5% to 9.5% occurring only once. There are 12 residues in the CDR3. The sequence was obtained from a woman aged 18-29 years in good health. This rearrangement joins TRBV21-1 to TRBJ2-7; the D call of TRBD1 is as the table states it, not checked on the DNA. TRBV21-1 has pseudogene status. The sequenced sample was central memory CD4+ T cells from blood. The CDR3 region is CASSTSRGRPPV. DNA of the CDR3: TGTGCCAGCAGCACGAGCAGGGGGCGGCCACCCGTC.